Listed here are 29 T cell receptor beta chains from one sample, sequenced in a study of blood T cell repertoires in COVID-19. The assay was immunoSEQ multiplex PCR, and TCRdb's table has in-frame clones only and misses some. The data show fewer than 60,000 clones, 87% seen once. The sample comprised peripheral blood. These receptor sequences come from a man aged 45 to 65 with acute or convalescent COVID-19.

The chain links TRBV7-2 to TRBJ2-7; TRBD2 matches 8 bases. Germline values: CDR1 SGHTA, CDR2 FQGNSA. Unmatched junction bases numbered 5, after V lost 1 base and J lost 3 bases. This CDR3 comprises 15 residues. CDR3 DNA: TGTGCCAGCAGCTTAGGGGCGCGGGGGGTCTACGAGCAGTACTTC. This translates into CASSLGARGVYEQYF.

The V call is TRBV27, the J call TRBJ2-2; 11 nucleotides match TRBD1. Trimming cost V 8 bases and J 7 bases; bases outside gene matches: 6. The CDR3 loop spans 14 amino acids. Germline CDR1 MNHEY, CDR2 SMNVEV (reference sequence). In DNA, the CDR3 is TGTGCCAGCGGAGGGACAGGGGGTTTCGGGGAGCTGTTTTTT. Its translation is CASGGTGGFGELFF.

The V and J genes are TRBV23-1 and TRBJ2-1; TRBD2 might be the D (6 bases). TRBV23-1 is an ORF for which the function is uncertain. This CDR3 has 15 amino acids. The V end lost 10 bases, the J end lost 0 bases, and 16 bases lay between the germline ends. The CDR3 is CATQSPSASYNEQFF. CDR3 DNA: TGCGCCACACAGTCCCCTAGCGCCTCCTACAATGAGCAGTTCTTC.

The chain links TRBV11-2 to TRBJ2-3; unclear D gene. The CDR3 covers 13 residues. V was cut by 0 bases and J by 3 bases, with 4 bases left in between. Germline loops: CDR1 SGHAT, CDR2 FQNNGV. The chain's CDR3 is CASSLDRTDTQYF. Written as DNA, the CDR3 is TGTGCCAGCAGCTTAGACAGAACAGATACGCAGTATTTT.

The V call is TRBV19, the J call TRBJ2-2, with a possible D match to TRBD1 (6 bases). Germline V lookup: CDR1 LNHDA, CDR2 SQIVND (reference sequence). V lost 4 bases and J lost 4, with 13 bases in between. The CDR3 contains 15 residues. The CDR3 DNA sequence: TGTGCCAGTAGTACTTTACAGGGTTCCACCGGGGAGCTGTTTTTT. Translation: CASSTLQGSTGELFF.

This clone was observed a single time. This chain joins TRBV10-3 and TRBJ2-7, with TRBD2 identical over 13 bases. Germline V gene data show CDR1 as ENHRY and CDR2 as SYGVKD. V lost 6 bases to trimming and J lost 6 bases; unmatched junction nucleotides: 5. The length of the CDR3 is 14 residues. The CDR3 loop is CAIREGLAGVEQYF. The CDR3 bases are TGTGCCATCAGGGAAGGACTAGCGGGGGTCGAGCAGTACTTC.

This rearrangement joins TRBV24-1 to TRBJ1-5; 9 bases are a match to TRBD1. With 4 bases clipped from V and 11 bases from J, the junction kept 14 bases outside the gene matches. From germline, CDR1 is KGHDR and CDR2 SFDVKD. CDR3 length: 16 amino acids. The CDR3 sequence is CATSDPTKDRGSAQHF. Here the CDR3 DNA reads TGTGCCACCAGTGACCCCACTAAGGACAGGGGCTCAGCCCAGCATTTT.

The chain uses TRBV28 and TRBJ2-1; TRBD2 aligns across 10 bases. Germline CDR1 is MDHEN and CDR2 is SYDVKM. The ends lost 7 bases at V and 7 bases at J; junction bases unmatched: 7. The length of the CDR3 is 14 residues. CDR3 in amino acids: CASNLLAGINEQFF. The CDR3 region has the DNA TGTGCCAGCAACCTACTAGCGGGGATAAATGAGCAGTTCTTC.

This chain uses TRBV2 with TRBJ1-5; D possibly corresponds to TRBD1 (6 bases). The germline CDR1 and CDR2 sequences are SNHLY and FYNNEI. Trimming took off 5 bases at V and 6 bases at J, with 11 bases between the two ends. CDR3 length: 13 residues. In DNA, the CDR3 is TGTGCCAGCAGTACCAGGGGAATTCAGCCCCAGCATTTT. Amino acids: CASSTRGIQPQHF. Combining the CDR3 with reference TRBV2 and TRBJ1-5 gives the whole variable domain EPEVTQTPSHQVTQMGQEVILRCVPISNHLYFYWYRQILGQKVEFLVSFYNNEISEKSEIFDDQFSVERPDGSNFTLKIRSTKLEDSAMYFCASSTRGIQPQHFGDGTRLSIL.

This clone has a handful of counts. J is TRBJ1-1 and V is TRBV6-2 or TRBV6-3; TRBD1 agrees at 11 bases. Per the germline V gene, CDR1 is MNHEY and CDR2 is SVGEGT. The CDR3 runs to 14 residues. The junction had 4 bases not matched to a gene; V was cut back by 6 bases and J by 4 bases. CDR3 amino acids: CASSLDRGLTEAFF. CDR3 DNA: TGTGCCAGCAGCCTGGACAGGGGGCTCACTGAAGCTTTCTTT.

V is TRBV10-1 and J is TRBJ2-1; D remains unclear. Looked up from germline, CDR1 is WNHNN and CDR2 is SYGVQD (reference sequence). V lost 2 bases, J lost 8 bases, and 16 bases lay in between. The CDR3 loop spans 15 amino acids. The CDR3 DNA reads TGCGCCAGCAGTGAGACTTCCCGCGGTTATGATGAGCAGTTCTTC. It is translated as CASSETSRGYDEQFF.

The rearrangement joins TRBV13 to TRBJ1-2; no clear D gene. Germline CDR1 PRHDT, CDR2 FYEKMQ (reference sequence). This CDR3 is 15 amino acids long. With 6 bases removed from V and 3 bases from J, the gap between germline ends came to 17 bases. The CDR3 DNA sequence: TGTGCCAGCAGTTACACAGAACCCGAGTACTATGGCTACACCTTC. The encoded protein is CASSYTEPEYYGYTF.

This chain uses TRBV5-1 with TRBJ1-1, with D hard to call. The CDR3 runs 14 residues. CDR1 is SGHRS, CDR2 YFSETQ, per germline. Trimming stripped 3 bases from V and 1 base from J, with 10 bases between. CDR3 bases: TGCGCCAGCAGCTCTCGTCCGGGGAACACTGAAGCTTTCTTT. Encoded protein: CASSSRPGNTEAFF. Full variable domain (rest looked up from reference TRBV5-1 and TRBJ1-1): KAGVTQTPRYLIKTRGQQVTLSCSPISGHRSVSWYQQTPGQGLQFLFEYFSETQRNKGNFPGRFSGRQFSNSRSEMNVSTLELGDSALYLCASSSRPGNTEAFFGQGTRLTVV.

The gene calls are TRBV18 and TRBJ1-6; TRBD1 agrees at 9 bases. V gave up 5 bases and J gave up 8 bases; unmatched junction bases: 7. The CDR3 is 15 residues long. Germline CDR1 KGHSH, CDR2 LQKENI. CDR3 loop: CASSSSGTGYSPLHF. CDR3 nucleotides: TGTGCCAGCTCATCTTCCGGGACAGGGTATTCACCCCTCCACTTT. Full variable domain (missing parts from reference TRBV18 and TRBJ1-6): NAGVMQNPRHLVRRRGQEARLRCSPMKGHSHVYWYRQLPEEGLKFMVYLQKENIIDESGMPKERFSAEFPKEGPSILRIQQVVRGDSAAYFCASSSSGTGYSPLHFGNGTRLTVT.

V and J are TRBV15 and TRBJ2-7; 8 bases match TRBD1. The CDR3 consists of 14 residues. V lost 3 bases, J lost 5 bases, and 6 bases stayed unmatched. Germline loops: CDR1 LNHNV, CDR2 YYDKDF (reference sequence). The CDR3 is CATSRTGELHEQYF. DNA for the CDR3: TGTGCCACCAGCAGGACAGGGGAGCTCCACGAGCAGTACTTC.

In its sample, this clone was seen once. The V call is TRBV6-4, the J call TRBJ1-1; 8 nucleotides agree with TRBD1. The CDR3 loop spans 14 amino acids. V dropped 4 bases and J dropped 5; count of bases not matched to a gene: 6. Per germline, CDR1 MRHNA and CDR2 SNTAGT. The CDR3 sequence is CASSVETGETEAFF. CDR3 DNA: TGTGCCAGCAGTGTGGAGACAGGGGAAACTGAAGCTTTCTTT.

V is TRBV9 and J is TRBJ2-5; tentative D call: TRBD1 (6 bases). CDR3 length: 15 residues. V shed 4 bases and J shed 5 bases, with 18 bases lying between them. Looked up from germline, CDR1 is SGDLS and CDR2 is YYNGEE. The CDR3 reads CASSSRDDQGETQYF. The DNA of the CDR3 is TGTGCCAGCAGCAGCCGGGACGACCAGGGGGAGACCCAGTACTTC. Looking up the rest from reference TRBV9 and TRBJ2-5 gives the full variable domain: DSGVTQTPKHLITATGQRVTLRCSPRSGDLSVYWYQQSLDQGLQFLIQYYNGEERAKGNILERFSAQQFPDLHSELNLSSLELGDSALYFCASSSRDDQGETQYFGPGTRLLVL.

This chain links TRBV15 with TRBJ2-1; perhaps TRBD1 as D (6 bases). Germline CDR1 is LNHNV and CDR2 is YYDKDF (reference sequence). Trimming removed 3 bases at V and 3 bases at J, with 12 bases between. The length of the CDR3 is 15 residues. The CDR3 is CATSRPGTNYNEQFF. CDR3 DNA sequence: TGTGCCACCAGCAGGCCCGGGACAAACTACAATGAGCAGTTCTTC. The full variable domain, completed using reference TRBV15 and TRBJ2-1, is DAMVIQNPRYQVTQFGKPVTLSCSQTLNHNVMYWYQQKSSQAPKLLFHYYDKDFNNEADTPDNFQSRRPNTSFCFLDIRSPGLGDTAMYLCATSRPGTNYNEQFFGPGTRLTVL.

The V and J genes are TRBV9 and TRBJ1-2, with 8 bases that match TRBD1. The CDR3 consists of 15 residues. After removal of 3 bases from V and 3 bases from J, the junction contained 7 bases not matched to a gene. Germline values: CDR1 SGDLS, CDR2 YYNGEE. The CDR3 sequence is CASSERQGMDYGYTF. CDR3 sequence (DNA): TGTGCCAGCAGCGAACGACAGGGGATGGACTATGGCTACACCTTC.

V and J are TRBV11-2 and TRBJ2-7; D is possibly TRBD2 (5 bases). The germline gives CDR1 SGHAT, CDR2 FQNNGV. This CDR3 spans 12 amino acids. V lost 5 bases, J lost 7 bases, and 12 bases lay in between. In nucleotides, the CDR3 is TGTGCCAGCAGCCCCCGGACGGGGGAGCAGTACTTC. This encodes CASSPRTGEQYF.

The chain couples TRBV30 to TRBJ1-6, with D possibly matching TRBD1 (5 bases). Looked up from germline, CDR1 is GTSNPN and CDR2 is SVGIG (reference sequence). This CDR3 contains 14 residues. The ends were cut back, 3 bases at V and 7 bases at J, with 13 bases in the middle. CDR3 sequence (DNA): TGTGCCTGGAGCAAAGGGGTGGGGAATTCACCCCTCCACTTT. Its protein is CAWSKGVGNSPLHF.

CDR3 DNA sequence: TGTGCCAGCAGTCCCCCAGGGGCCGTAGCGGGCAGCTTATCCAATGAGCAGTTCTTC. This gives the protein CASSPPGAVAGSLSNEQFF. The chain carries TRBV28 and TRBJ2-1, with a weak D call TRBD2 (7 bases). This CDR3 comprises 19 residues. The V gene's germline CDR1 is MDHEN and CDR2 SYDVKM. V was pared by 5 bases and J by 6 bases, with 29 bases between.

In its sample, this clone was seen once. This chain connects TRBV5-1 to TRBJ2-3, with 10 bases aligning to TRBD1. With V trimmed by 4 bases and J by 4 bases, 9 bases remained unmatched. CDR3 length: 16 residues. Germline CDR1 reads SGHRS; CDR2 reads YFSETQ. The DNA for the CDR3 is TGCGCCAGCAGCCCGACAGGGGGCATTTCCCCAGATACGCAGTATTTT. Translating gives CASSPTGGISPDTQYF.

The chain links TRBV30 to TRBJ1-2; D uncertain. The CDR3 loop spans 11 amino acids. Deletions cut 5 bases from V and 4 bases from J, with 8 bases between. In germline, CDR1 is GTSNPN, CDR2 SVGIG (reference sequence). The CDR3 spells CAWRRSYGYTF. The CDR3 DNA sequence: TGTGCCTGGCGCCGGAGCTATGGCTACACCTTC.

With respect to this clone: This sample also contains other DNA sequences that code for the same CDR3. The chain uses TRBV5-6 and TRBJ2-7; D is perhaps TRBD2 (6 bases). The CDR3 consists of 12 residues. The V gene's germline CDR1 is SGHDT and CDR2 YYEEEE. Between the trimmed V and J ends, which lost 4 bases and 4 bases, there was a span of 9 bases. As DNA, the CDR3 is TGTGCCAGCAGCCGGGGGACTTACGAGCAGTACTTC. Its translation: CASSRGTYEQYF.

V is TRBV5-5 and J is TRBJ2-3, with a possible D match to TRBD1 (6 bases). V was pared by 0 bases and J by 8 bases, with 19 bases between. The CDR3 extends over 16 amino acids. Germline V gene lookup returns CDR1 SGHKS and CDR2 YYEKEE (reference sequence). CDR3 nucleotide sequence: TGTGCCAGCAGCTTGGCCGGGACACCTTCCGCAGGTACGCAGTATTTT. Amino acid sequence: CASSLAGTPSAGTQYF.

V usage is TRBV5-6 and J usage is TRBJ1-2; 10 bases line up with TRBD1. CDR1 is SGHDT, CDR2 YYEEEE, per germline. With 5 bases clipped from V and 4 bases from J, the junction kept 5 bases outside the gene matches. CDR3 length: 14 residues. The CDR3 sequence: CASSSGTGVYGYTF. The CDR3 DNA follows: TGTGCCAGCAGTTCCGGGACAGGGGTCTATGGCTACACCTTC.

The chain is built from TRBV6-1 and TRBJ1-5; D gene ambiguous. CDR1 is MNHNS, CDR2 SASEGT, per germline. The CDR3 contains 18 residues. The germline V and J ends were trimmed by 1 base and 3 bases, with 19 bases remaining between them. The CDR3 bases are TGTGCCAGCAGTGAAGTTTCGTTTGGCACCACCACCAATCAGCCCCAGCATTTT. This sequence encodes CASSEVSFGTTTNQPQHF.

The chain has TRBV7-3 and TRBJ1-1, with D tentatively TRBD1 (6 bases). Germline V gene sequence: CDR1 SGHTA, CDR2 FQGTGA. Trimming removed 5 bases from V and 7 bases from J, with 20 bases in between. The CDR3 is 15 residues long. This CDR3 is CASSPTSDSGYEAFF. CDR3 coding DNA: TGTGCCAGCAGCCCAACATCGGACAGTGGGTATGAAGCTTTCTTT. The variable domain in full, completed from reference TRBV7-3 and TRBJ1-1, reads GAGVSQTPSNKVTEKGKYVELRCDPISGHTALYWYRQSLGQGPEFLIYFQGTGAADDSGLPNDRFFAVRPEGSVSTLKIQRTERGDSAVYLCASSPTSDSGYEAFFGQGTRLTVV.